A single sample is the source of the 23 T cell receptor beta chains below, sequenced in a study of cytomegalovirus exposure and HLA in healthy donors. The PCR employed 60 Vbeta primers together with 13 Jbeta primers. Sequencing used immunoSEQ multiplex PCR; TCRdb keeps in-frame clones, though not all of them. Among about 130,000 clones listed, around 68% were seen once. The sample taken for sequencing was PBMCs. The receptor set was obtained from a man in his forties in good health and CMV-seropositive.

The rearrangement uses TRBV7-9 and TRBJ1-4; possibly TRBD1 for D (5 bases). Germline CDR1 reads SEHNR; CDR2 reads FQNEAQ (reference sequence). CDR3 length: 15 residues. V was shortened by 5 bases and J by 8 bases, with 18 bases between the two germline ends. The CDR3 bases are TGTGCCAGCAGCCCCCGACAGAGCCAGGGCGAAAAACTGTTTTTT. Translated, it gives CASSPRQSQGEKLFF.

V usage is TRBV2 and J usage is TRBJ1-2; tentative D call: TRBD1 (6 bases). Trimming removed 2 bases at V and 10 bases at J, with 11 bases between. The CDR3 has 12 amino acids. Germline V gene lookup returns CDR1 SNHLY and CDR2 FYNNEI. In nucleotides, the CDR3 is TGTGCCAGCAGTGAATGGACAGAGGACTACACCTTC. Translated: CASSEWTEDYTF. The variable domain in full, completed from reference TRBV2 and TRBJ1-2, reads EPEVTQTPSHQVTQMGQEVILRCVPISNHLYFYWYRQILGQKVEFLVSFYNNEISEKSEIFDDQFSVERPDGSNFTLKIRSTKLEDSAMYFCASSEWTEDYTFGSGTRLTVV.

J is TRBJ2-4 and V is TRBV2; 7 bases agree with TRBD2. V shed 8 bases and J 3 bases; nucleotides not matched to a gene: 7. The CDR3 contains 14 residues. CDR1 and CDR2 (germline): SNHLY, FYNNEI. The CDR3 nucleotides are TGTGCCAGCGGGGGGGTATCCGGCAAAAACATTCAGTACTTC. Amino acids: CASGGVSGKNIQYF.

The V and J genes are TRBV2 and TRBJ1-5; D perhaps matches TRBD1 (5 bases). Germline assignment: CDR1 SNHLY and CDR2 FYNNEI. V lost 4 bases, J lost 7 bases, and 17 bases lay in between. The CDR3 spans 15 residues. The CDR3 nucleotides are TGTGCCAGCAGTGGCGGGACCGCTCAGAGACAGCCCCAGCATTTT. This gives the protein CASSGGTAQRQPQHF. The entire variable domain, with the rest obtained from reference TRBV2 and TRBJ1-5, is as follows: EPEVTQTPSHQVTQMGQEVILRCVPISNHLYFYWYRQILGQKVEFLVSFYNNEISEKSEIFDDQFSVERPDGSNFTLKIRSTKLEDSAMYFCASSGGTAQRQPQHFGDGTRLSIL.

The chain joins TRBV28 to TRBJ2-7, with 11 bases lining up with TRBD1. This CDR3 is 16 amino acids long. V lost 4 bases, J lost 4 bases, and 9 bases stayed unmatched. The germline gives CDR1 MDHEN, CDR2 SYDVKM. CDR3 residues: CASSSVGQGARYEQYF. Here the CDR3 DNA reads TGTGCCAGCAGTTCCGTCGGACAGGGGGCGCGGTACGAGCAGTACTTC.

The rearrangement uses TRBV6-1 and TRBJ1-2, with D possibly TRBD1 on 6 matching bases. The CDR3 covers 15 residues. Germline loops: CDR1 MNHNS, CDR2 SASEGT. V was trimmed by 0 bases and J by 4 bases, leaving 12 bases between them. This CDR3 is CASSEARGGPYGYTF. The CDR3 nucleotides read TGTGCCAGCAGTGAAGCCCGTGGGGGCCCCTATGGCTACACCTTC.

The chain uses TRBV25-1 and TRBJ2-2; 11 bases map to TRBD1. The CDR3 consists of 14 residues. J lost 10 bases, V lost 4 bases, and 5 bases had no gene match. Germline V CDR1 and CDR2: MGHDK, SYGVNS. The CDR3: CASSVGTGGSELFF. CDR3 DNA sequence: TGTGCCAGCAGTGTAGGGACAGGGGGTTCGGAGCTGTTTTTT.

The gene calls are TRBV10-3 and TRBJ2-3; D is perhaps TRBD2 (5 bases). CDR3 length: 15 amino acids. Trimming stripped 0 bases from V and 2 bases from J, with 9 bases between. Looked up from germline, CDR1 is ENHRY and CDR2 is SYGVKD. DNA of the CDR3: TGTGCCATCAGTGAGTCGAGGACTCTCACAGATACGCAGTATTTT. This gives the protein CAISESRTLTDTQYF.

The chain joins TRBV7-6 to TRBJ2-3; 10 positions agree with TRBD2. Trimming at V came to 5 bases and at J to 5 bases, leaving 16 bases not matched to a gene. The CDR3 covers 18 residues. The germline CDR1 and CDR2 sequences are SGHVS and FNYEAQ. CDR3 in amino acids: CASSRRGGSGGIRDTQYF. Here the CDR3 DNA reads TGTGCCAGCAGCCGACGGGGGGGTAGCGGGGGGATAAGAGATACGCAGTATTTT.

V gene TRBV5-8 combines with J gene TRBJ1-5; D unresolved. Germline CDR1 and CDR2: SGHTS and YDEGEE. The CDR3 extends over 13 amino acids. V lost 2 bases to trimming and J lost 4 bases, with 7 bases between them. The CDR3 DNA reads TGTGCCAGCAGCTTCCCCCTGAATCAGCCCCAGCATTTT. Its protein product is CASSFPLNQPQHF.

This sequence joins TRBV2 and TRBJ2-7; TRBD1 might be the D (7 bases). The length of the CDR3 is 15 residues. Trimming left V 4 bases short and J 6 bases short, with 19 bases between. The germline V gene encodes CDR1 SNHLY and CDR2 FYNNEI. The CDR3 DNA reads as TGTGCCAGCAGTGCCTTGACAGGGAGGATAGGCGAGCAGTACTTC. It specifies CASSALTGRIGEQYF.

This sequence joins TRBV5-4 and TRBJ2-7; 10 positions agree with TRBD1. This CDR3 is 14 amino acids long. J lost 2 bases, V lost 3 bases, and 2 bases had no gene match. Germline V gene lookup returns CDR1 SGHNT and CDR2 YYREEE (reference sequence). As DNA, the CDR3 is TGTGCCAGCAGCTATGGACAGGGGGCCTACGAGCAGTACTTC. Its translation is CASSYGQGAYEQYF.

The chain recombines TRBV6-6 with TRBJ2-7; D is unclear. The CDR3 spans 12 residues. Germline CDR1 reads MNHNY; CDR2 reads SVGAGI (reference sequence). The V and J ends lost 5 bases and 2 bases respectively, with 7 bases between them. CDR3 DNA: TGTGCCAGCAGTCCCCTTCCCTACGAGCAGTACTTC. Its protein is CASSPLPYEQYF.

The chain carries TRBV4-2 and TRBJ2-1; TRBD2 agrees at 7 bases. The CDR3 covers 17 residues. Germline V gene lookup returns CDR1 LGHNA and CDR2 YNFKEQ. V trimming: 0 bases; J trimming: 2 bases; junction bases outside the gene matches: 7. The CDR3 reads CASSQDRLAVTYNEQFF. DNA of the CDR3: TGTGCCAGCAGCCAAGATCGGCTAGCGGTTACCTACAATGAGCAGTTCTTC.

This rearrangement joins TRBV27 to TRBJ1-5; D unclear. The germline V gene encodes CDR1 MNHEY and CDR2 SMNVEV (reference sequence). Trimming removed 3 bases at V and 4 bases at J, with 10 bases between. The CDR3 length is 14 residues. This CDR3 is CASSLIGLNQPQHF. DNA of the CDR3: TGTGCCAGCAGTTTGATTGGACTTAATCAGCCCCAGCATTTT.

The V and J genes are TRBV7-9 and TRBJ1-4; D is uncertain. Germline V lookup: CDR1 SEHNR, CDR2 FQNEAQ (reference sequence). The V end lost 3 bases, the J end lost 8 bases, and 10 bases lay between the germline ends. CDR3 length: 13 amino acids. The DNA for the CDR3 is TGTGCCAGCAGCTTCGCAGGCGCCGAAAAACTGTTTTTT. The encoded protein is CASSFAGAEKLFF.

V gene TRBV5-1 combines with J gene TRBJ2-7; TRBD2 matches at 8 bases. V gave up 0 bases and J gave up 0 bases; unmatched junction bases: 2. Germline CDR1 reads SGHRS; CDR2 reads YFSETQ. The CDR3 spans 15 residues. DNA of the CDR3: TGCGCCAGCAGCTTGGTTACTAGCGGCTCCTACGAGCAGTACTTC. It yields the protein CASSLVTSGSYEQYF.

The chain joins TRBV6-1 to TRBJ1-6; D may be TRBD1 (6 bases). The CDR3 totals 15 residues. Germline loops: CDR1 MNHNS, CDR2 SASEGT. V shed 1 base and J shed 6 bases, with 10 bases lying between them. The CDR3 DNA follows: TGTGCCAGCAGTGAAGTCGGGGGGCCTAATTCACCCCTCCACTTT. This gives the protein CASSEVGGPNSPLHF.

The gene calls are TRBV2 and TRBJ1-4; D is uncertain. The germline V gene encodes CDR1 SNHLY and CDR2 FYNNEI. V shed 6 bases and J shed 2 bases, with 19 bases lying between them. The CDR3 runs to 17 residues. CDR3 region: CASSPGEDRGTNEKLFF. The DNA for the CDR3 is TGTGCCAGCAGCCCGGGAGAGGACCGAGGGACTAATGAAAAACTGTTTTTT.

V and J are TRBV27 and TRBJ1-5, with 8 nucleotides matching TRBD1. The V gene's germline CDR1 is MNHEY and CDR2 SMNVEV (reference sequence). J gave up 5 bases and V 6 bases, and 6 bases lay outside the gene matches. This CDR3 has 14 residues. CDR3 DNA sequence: TGTGCCAGCAGAACAGGGGGAGAGCATCAGCCCCAGCATTTT. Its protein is CASRTGGEHQPQHF.

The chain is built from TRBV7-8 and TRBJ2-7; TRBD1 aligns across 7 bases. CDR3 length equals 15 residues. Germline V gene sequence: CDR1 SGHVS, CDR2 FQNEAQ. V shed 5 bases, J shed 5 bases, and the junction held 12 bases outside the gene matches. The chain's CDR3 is CASSIRQGVRDEQYF. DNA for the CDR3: TGTGCCAGCAGCATCAGACAGGGTGTGAGAGACGAGCAGTACTTC.

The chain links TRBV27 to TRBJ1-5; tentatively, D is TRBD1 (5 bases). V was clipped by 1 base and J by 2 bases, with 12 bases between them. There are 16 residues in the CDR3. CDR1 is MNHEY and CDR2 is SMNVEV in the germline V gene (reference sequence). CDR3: CASSLWGSGGNQPQHF. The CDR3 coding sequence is TGTGCCAGCAGTTTATGGGGCTCGGGGGGCAATCAGCCCCAGCATTTT.

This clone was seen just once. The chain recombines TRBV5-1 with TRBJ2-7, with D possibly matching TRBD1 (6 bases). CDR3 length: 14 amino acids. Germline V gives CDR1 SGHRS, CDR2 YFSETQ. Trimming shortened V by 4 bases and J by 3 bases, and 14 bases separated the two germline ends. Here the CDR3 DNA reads TGCGCCAGCAGCCCTGACTGGACAGTCTACGAGCAGTACTTC. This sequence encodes CASSPDWTVYEQYF.